This entry describes one TCR beta chain. This record belongs to a study of sequential checkpoint blockade in melanoma. Turning to the study itself: First-line arms were nivolumab then ipilimumab, or the reverse, randomized 1:1. After both sequences, patients received maintenance nivolumab.

Stated treatment: randomized to nivolumab then ipilimumab (arm A) or the reverse (arm B). DNA-damaging chemotherapy had not been given to any patient beforehand. PBMC sorting kept live CD3+CD8+ cells without CD19 or CD56. The CDR3 runs to 14 residues. The V gene's germline CDR1 is MNHNY and CDR2 SVGAGI (reference sequence). Trimming cost V 0 bases and J 4 bases, with 7 bases left between them. Only in-frame clones appear in the TCRdb table, and some are missing; sequencing was by immunoSEQ multiplex PCR. The repertoire includes over 15,000 clones, 50% to 65% of them detected once, and 17% sits in the top ten.

The sequenced sample was CD8+ T cells sorted from blood (inferred from file names), obtained from a patient given nivolumab and ipilimumab in sequence. This chain connects TRBV6-6 to TRBJ2-4; no reliable D call. The sequence was obtained from a human donor with melanoma. The CDR3 protein is CASSYSDGKNIQYF. The CDR3 region has the DNA TGTGCCAGCAGTTACTCCGACGGGAAAAACATTCAGTACTTC.